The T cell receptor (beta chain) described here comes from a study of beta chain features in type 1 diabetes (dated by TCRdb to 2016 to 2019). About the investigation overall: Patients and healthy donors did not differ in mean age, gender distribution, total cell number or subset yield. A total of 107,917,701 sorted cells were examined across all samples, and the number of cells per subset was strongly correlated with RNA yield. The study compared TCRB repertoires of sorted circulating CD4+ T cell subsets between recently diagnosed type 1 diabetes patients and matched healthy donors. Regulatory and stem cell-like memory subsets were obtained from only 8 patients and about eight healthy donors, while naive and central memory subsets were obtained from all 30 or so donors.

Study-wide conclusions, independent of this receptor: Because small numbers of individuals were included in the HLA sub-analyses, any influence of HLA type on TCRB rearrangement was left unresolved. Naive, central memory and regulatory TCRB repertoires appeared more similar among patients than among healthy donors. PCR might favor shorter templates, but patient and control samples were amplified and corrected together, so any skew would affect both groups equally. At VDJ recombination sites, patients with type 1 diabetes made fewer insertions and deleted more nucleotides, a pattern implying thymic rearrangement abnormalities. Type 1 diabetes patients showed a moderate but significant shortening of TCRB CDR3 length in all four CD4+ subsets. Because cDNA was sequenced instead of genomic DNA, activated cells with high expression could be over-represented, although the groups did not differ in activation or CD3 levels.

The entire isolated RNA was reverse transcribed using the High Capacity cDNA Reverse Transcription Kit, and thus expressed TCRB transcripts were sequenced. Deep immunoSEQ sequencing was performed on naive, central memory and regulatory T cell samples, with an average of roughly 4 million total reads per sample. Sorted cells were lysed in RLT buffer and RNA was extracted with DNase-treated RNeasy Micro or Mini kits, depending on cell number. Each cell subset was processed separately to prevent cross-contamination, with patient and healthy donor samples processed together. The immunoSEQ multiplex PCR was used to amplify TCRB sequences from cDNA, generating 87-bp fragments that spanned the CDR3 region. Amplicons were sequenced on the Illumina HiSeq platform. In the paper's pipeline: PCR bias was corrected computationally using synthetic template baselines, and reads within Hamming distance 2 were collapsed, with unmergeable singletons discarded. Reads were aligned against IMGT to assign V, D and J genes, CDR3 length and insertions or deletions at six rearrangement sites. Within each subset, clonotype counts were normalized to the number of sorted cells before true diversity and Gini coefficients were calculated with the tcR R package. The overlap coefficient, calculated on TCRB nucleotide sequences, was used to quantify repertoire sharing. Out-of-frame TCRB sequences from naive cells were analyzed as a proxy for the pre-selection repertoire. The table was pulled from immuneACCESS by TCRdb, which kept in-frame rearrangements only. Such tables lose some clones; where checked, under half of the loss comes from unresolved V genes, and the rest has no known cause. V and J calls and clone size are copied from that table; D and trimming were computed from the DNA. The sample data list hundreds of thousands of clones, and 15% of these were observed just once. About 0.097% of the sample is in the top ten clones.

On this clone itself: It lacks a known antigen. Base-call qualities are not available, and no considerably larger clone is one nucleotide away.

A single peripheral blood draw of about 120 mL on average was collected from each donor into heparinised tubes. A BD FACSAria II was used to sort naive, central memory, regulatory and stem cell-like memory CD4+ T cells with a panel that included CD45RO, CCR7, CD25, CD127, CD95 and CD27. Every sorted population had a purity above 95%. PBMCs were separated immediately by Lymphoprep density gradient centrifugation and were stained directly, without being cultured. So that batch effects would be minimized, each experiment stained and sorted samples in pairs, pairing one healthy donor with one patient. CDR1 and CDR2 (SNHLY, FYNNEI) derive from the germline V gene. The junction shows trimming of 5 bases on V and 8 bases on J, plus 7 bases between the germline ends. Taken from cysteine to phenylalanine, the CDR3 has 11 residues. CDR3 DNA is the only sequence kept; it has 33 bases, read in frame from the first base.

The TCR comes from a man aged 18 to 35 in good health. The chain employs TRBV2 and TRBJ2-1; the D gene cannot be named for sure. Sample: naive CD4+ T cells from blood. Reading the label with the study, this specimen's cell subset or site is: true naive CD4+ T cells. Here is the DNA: TGTGCCAGCAGTACACGCTATGAGCAGTTCTTC. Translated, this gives CASSTRYEQFF.